The 28 T cell receptor beta chains reported below all come from one sample, sequenced in a study of early T cells in non-severe SARS-CoV-2 infection. One entry per CDR3 protein results from TCRdb running MiXCR on the 5' RACE reads. In the table there are 55,000 to 70,000 distinct CDR3 sequences, roughly 4.6% of which are singletons. The sample consisted of whole blood, taken at baseline. These receptors all stem from an adult who was a healthcare worker with PCR-confirmed SARS-CoV-2 infection or an uninfected control (not recorded which). The donor label of this sample is uncertain.

This clonotype has just a few counts. The chain links TRBV7-2 to TRBJ1-2, with 10 positions matching TRBD1. CDR3 length: 16 amino acids. Germline assignment: CDR1 SGHTA and CDR2 FQGNSA. V shed 4 bases, J shed 5 bases, and the junction held 10 bases outside the gene matches. This CDR3 reads CASSSPGQGLLYGYTF. The CDR3 DNA reads TGTGCCAGCAGCTCACCGGGACAGGGGCTTCTTTATGGCTACACCTTC.

At least ten counts were recorded for this clonotype. The CDR3 region is CASSPWDRGYEQYF. Here the CDR3 DNA reads TGCGCCAGCAGCCCCTGGGACAGGGGCTACGAGCAGTACTTC. The chain has TRBV4-1 and TRBJ2-7; 10 nucleotides match TRBD1. The V segment lost 4 bases and the J segment 3 bases; nucleotides outside the gene matches: 3. The germline gives CDR1 MGHRA, CDR2 YSYEKL. This CDR3 is built from 14 residues.

This clonotype was detected a few times. This chain uses TRBV28 with TRBJ2-3; D gene uncertain. With 3 bases removed from V and 0 bases from J, the gap between germline ends came to 4 bases. CDR3 length: 13 amino acids. Germline CDR1 MDHEN, CDR2 SYDVKM. CDR3 coding DNA: TGTGCCAGCAGTTTTGTGAGCACAGATACGCAGTATTTT. Residues: CASSFVSTDTQYF.

This clonotype was observed a single time. The V and J genes are TRBV29-1 and TRBJ1-3, with 9 bases aligning to TRBD1. Germline CDR1 SQVTM, CDR2 ANQGSEA. The CDR3 sequence is 12 residues long. Trimming at V came to 7 bases and at J to 12 bases, leaving 10 bases not matched to a gene. The CDR3 region has the DNA TGCAGCGGCTGGACAGGGGAGTCTGACATATATTTT. Protein product: CSGWTGESDIYF. The whole variable domain, filled in from reference TRBV29-1 and TRBJ1-3, reads SAVISQKPSRDICQRGTSLTIQCQVDSQVTMMFWYRQQPGQSLTLIATANQGSEATYESGFVIDKFPISRPNLTFSTLTVSNMSPEDSSIYLCSGWTGESDIYFGEGSWLTVV.

There are many counts of this clonotype. This chain links TRBV7-2 with TRBJ2-3; 7 bases fit TRBD1. This CDR3 has 16 amino acids. V lost 4 bases, J lost 1 base, and 8 bases stayed unmatched. From germline, CDR1 is SGHTA and CDR2 FQGNSA. CDR3 protein: CASSSSTGARTDTQYF. CDR3 nucleotides: TGTGCCAGCAGCTCATCCACAGGGGCCCGCACAGATACGCAGTATTTT.

This clonotype has at least ten counts. The V call is TRBV7-9, the J call TRBJ2-3; D unclear. There are 11 residues in the CDR3. Trimming pared 7 bases from V and 2 bases from J, leaving 4 bases between. Germline-derived CDR1 and CDR2 are SEHNR and FQNEAQ (reference sequence). Here the CDR3 DNA reads TGTGCCAGCACAACCACAGATACGCAGTATTTT. This gives the protein CASTTTDTQYF.

This clonotype occurred a few times. This sequence joins TRBV12-2 and TRBJ2-5; TRBD2 is the table's D call and was not checked against the DNA. TRBV12-2 is termed a pseudogene. This CDR3 is built from 13 residues. The CDR3 DNA is TGTGCAAGTCGCTTCCGGCTAGAAGAGACCCAGTACTTC. It yields the protein CASRFRLEETQYF.

This clonotype appeared many times. The chain uses TRBV20-1 and TRBJ1-1; 7 nucleotides align to TRBD1. Germline values: CDR1 DFQATT, CDR2 SNEGSKA (reference sequence). The V segment lost 5 bases and the J segment 4 bases; nucleotides outside the gene matches: 10. The CDR3 loop spans 14 amino acids. The CDR3 DNA is TGCAGTGCTCCGGACAGGAAAGTCGGCACTGAAGCTTTCTTT. The encoded protein is CSAPDRKVGTEAFF.

Points on this clonotype: This sequence may be a read error, since a much larger clone differs from it by one base. The chain has TRBV5-8 and TRBJ1-4; a weak D match, TRBD1 (5 bases). This CDR3 spans 19 amino acids. CDR1 SGHTS and CDR2 YDEGEE come from the germline V gene. CDR3 protein: CASSPGVSDSPATNGKLFF. The CDR3 coding sequence is TGTGCCAGCAGCCCTGGGGTATCCGACAGTCCGGCAACTAATGGAAAACTGTTTTTT.

This clonotype has ten or more counts. The chain employs TRBV20-1 and TRBJ1-6, with a weak D call TRBD1 (6 bases). V lost 7 bases, J lost 7 bases, and 14 bases lay in between. This CDR3 region has 13 residues. Looked up from germline, CDR1 is DFQATT and CDR2 is SNEGSKA (reference sequence). CDR3: CSGAGQMNSPLHF. DNA for the CDR3: TGCAGTGGTGCCGGACAGATGAATTCACCCCTCCACTTT.

V is TRBV4-1 and J is TRBJ2-2; maybe TRBD2 (6 bases). This CDR3 region has 18 residues. Per germline, CDR1 MGHRA and CDR2 YSYEKL. V was pared by 4 bases and J by 4 bases, with 22 bases between. The CDR3 nucleotides read TGCGCCAGCAGCCCCCCGGCGGGGCAGGACGTGGCCACCGGGGAGCTGTTTTTT. This gives the protein CASSPPAGQDVATGELFF.

This clonotype has at least ten counts. The V gene is TRBV6-5, the J gene TRBJ1-4, with a possible D match to TRBD1 (5 bases). V lost 10 bases, J lost 5 bases, and 11 bases lay in between. From germline, CDR1 is MNHEY and CDR2 SVGAGI. The CDR3 has 12 amino acids. CDR3 DNA sequence: TGTGCCACGGGGCTGAGGAATGAAAAACTGTTTTTT. This codes for CATGLRNEKLFF.

This clonotype was detected only a few times. The CDR3 nucleotides read TGTGCCAGCAGTGATGACAAACAGGGTCAGCCCCAGCATTTT. This gives the protein CASSDDKQGQPQHF. The gene calls are TRBV6-5 and TRBJ1-5; D is perhaps TRBD1 (6 bases). Germline V gene lookup returns CDR1 MNHEY and CDR2 SVGAGI. V lost 5 bases to trimming and J lost 6 bases, with 14 bases between them. The CDR3 has 14 residues.

A few counts support this clonotype. The chain recombines TRBV10-3 with TRBJ2-3, with TRBD2 matching over 9 bases. With 6 bases clipped from V and 5 bases from J, the junction kept 6 bases outside the gene matches. In germline, CDR1 is ENHRY, CDR2 SYGVKD. The CDR3 has 14 residues. CDR3 region: CAIRSGGRGDTQYF. In nucleotides, the CDR3 is TGTGCCATCAGGAGCGGGGGGCGCGGAGATACGCAGTATTTT.

This clonotype was counted ten times or more. This chain uses TRBV6-4 with TRBJ2-2; D unclear. Germline V gives CDR1 MRHNA, CDR2 SNTAGT. The CDR3 spans 15 residues. V dropped 2 bases and J dropped 0 bases, with 7 bases sitting between them. In DNA form, the CDR3 reads TGTGCCAGCAGTGACGGGCTAGCGAACACCGGGGAGCTGTTTTTT. This sequence encodes CASSDGLANTGELFF.

This clonotype was observed at least ten times. The chain employs TRBV25-1 and TRBJ1-2; 7 bases align to TRBD1. V lost 6 bases to trimming and J lost 6 bases; unmatched junction nucleotides: 7. Germline V gene lookup returns CDR1 MGHDK and CDR2 SYGVNS. This CDR3 has 13 amino acids. This CDR3 is CASSPQGTDGYTF. CDR3 nucleotides: TGTGCCAGCAGCCCACAGGGGACTGATGGCTACACCTTC.

The genes are TRBV7-9 and TRBJ1-1; D is uncertain. The CDR3 sequence is 16 residues long. V lost 3 bases to trimming and J lost 0 bases, with 14 bases between them. CDR1 and CDR2 (germline): SEHNR, FQNEAQ (reference sequence). The CDR3 coding sequence is TGTGCCAGCAGCTTTTCTCCTGGACTGTTGAACACTGAAGCTTTCTTT. Translation: CASSFSPGLLNTEAFF.

This clonotype has more than one count but fewer than ten. This chain links TRBV6-4 with TRBJ2-7, with D uncertain. Trimming pared 3 bases from V and 6 bases from J, leaving 9 bases between. Germline V lookup: CDR1 MRHNA, CDR2 SNTAGT. The CDR3 runs 12 residues. The DNA for the CDR3 is TGTGCCAGCAGTGAATTAGGCGGCGAGCAGTACTTC. Translated, it gives CASSELGGEQYF.

This clonotype came up many times. The chain combines TRBV11-2 with TRBJ1-2; 9 bases match TRBD1. Germline CDR1 and CDR2: SGHAT and FQNNGV. The CDR3 loop spans 13 amino acids. V shed 6 bases and J 12 bases; nucleotides not matched to a gene: 11. CDR3 nucleotides: TGTGCCAGCAGTACCGGGACAGGGACCTCAGACACCTTC. This gives the protein CASSTGTGTSDTF.

This clonotype has ten or more counts. V and J are TRBV28 and TRBJ2-5; D is possibly TRBD1 (5 bases). This CDR3 has 13 amino acids. Germline V gene sequence: CDR1 MDHEN, CDR2 SYDVKM. V was shortened by 6 bases and J by 5 bases, with 13 bases between the two germline ends. The CDR3 DNA reads TGTGCCAGCAGCCTATACAGGTTGGAGACCCAGTACTTC. Amino acid sequence: CASSLYRLETQYF. The whole variable domain, remainder taken from reference TRBV28 and TRBJ2-5, is DVKVTQSSRYLVKRTGEKVFLECVQDMDHENMFWYRQDPGLGLRLIYFSYDVKMKEKGDIPEGYSVSREKKERFSLILESASTNQTSMYLCASSLYRLETQYFGPGTRLLVL.

The chain couples TRBV11-2 to TRBJ2-5; D not certain. In germline, CDR1 is SGHAT, CDR2 FQNNGV. With 10 bases removed from V and 5 bases from J, the gap between germline ends came to 14 bases. This CDR3 is built from 12 residues. The CDR3 is CATKAGQETQYF. The DNA of the CDR3 is TGTGCCACAAAAGCCGGGCAGGAGACCCAGTACTTC.

This clonotype was seen repeatedly, ten times or more. The chain carries TRBV20-1 and TRBJ1-1; tentatively, D is TRBD1 (5 bases). Trimming pared 6 bases from V and 1 base from J, leaving 12 bases between. This CDR3 is 13 amino acids long. Germline lookup yields CDR1 DFQATT and CDR2 SNEGSKA (reference sequence). The CDR3 is CSAPPGGNTEAFF. CDR3 bases: TGCAGTGCGCCCCCCGGGGGGAACACTGAAGCTTTCTTT.

This clonotype was seen many times. The chain recombines TRBV12-3 or TRBV12-4 with TRBJ1-3, with no clear D. This CDR3 has 14 residues. V was pared by 7 bases and J by 0 bases, with 10 bases between. This CDR3 reads CASTRLNSGNTIYF. CDR3 bases: TGTGCCAGCACCCGCCTTAACTCTGGAAACACCATATATTTT.

This clonotype was detected ten times or more. CDR3 DNA sequence: TGTGCCAGCAGCTTCGGCCAGTCGGATGGCTACACCTTC. It encodes CASSFGQSDGYTF. The chain joins TRBV5-6 to TRBJ1-2, with D unresolved. The V gene's germline CDR1 is SGHDT and CDR2 YYEEEE. The CDR3 consists of 13 residues. V lost 2 bases to trimming and J lost 6 bases, with 11 bases between them.

CDR3 nucleotide sequence: TGTGCCAGCAGTTCCCCGACCACAAGTAACACTGAAGCTTTCTTT. It specifies CASSSPTTSNTEAFF. V usage is TRBV12-3 or TRBV12-4 and J usage is TRBJ1-1; D is unresolved. The CDR3 extends over 15 amino acids. Trimming cost V 4 bases and J 2 bases, with 14 bases left between them.

This clonotype was counted ten times or more. The V gene is TRBV20-1, the J gene TRBJ2-3; D possibly corresponds to TRBD2 (6 bases). Germline-derived CDR1 and CDR2 are DFQATT and SNEGSKA (reference sequence). There are 15 residues in the CDR3. V lost 5 bases, J lost 1 base, and 16 bases lay in between. CDR3 region: CSADVGGMGTDTQYF. The CDR3, as DNA: TGCAGTGCTGATGTTGGCGGGATGGGCACAGATACGCAGTATTTT.

This clonotype has ten or more counts. This sequence joins TRBV6-2 or TRBV6-3 and TRBJ1-2, with D possibly being TRBD1 (5 bases). The CDR3 is made up of 16 amino acids. Germline CDR1 is MNHEY and CDR2 is SVGEGT. Trimming cost V 7 bases and J 0 bases, with 18 bases left between them. CDR3 region: CASTSLGASANYGYTF. DNA of the CDR3: TGTGCCAGCACCTCCCTCGGGGCATCCGCTAACTATGGCTACACCTTC.

This clonotype has just a few counts. V gene TRBV2 combines with J gene TRBJ1-5; possible D gene TRBD1, 6 bases. Per germline, CDR1 SNHLY and CDR2 FYNNEI. The length of the CDR3 is 14 residues. V lost 5 bases and J 1 base, leaving 9 bases between the germline ends. DNA of the CDR3: TGTGCCAGCAGTTCGGACAGAAGCAATCAGCCCCAGCATTTT. It translates to CASSSDRSNQPQHF.